The next 4 T cell receptor beta chains were all read from a single sample in a study of T cell changes during pregnancy in multiple sclerosis. The table came from immunoSEQ multiplex PCR; TCRdb's copy has only in-frame clones and leaves some out. Here the sample spans roughly 63,000 clones, about 90% being singletons. This specimen was peripheral blood, taken in the second trimester of pregnancy. The receptors here all came from a female donor in good health, enrolled as a control in a pregnancy study.

V usage is TRBV6-1 and J usage is TRBJ1-1; TRBD1 agrees at 7 bases. Losses at the gene ends were 6 bases for V and 10 bases for J; bases not matched to a gene: 14. CDR3 length: 14 amino acids. Germline V CDR1 and CDR2: MNHNS, SASEGT. This CDR3 is CASSESDRALGAFF. In DNA, the CDR3 is TGTGCCAGCAGCGAATCCGACAGGGCCTTGGGAGCTTTCTTT.

The V gene is TRBV7-2, the J gene TRBJ1-2, with D maybe TRBD1 (6 bases). The germline V gene encodes CDR1 SGHTA and CDR2 FQGNSA. Trimming left V 5 bases short and J 3 bases short, with 22 bases between. The CDR3 runs to 17 residues. The CDR3 protein is CASSPDGFLGADYGYTF. In DNA, the CDR3 is TGTGCCAGCAGCCCGGACGGATTTTTGGGGGCGGACTATGGCTACACCTTC. Based on the CDR3 plus reference TRBV7-2 and TRBJ1-2, the full variable domain is GAGVSQSPSNKVTEKGKDVELRCDPISGHTALYWYRQSLGQGLEFLIYFQGNSAPDKSGLPSDRFSAERTGGSVSTLTIQRTQQEDSAVYLCASSPDGFLGADYGYTFGSGTRLTVV.

V gene TRBV5-4 combines with J gene TRBJ2-1; the match to TRBD1 covers 8 bases. This CDR3 contains 14 residues. Germline CDR1 is SGHNT and CDR2 is YYREEE (reference sequence). The junction had 8 bases not matched to a gene; V was cut back by 4 bases and J by 8 bases. CDR3 sequence (DNA): TGTGCCAGCAGCCAGGACAGGGCTAGCCATGAGCAGTTCTTC. Translating it yields CASSQDRASHEQFF.

This clone was seen a single time. The chain joins TRBV28 to TRBJ2-3, with D tentatively TRBD2 (5 bases). Germline CDR1 MDHEN, CDR2 SYDVKM. The CDR3 covers 15 residues. Trimming stripped 6 bases from V and 4 bases from J, with 17 bases between. This CDR3 is CASRRGRARSDTQYF. CDR3 bases: TGTGCCAGCAGACGAGGGCGAGCTAGGTCAGATACGCAGTATTTT.